This TCR beta chain was obtained from a study of T cells in Graves' hyperthyroidism and ophthalmopathy. Study-level background: Peripheral blood was secured at the point of initial diagnosis, before any treatment. Whole-study results and caveats: Ophthalmopathy was told apart from stable hyperthyroidism by a 13 V-J model. Blood also showed most of the thyroid clonotypes that were expanded above 0.001.

Using 9.5 to 10 ml of fresh peripheral blood, PBMCs were prepared. This clonotype was counted ten times or more. No antigen is known for it. Germline-derived CDR1 and CDR2 are GTSNPN and SVGIG (reference sequence). The V gene lost 2 bases and the J gene lost 0 bases, with 5 bases spanning the gap. The CDR3 has 13 residues. TCR beta CDR3 region amplification was performed from RNA transcripts. The TCR CDR3 first-round RT-PCR relied on the HTBI primer set. MiXCR, applied by TCRdb to the multiplex PCR reads, yields one record per CDR3 protein. The sample contains 450,000 to 600,000 distinct CDR3 sequences, just under 20% of which appear only once.

The sample consisted of blood. The TCR sequence derives from a man aged 35 to 55 with Graves' ophthalmopathy. The chain recombines TRBV30 with TRBJ1-5; D unclear. The CDR3 DNA reads as TGTGCCTGGAGTCCCCCTAGCAATCAGCCCCAGCATTTT. Protein sequence: CAWSPPSNQPQHF.